The 16 T cell receptor beta chains listed next were all sequenced from one sample in a study of T-cell memory formation after mild COVID-19. MiXCR, applied by TCRdb to the 5' RACE reads, yields one record per CDR3 protein. The profile covers hundreds of thousands of distinct CDR3 sequences, with roughly 18% appearing a single time and roughly 12% taken by the ten largest. The specimen sequenced was PBMCs or a T cell subset sorted from them (not recorded which). The receptors shown here come from an adult woman who had mild COVID-19 (a few samples of this study predate the infection). Cell type and time point are not known.

The chain joins TRBV20-1 to TRBJ1-5, with TRBD1 matching over 12 bases. Germline CDR1 and CDR2: DFQATT and SNEGSKA (reference sequence). CDR3 length equals 12 residues. In nucleotides, the CDR3 is TGCAGCGTGGGACAGGGGGCATCTTCCCAGCATTTT. It translates to CSVGQGASSQHF.

This clonotype was counted between two and nine times. V is TRBV25-1 and J is TRBJ2-1, with D maybe TRBD1 (6 bases). V lost 5 bases and J 0 bases, leaving 14 bases between the germline ends. This CDR3 has 16 amino acids. The germline V gene has CDR1 MGHDK and CDR2 SYGVNS. Here the CDR3 DNA reads TGTGCCAGCAGTTTGGGACACTGGAGCTCCTACAATGAGCAGTTCTTC. It codes for CASSLGHWSSYNEQFF.

This clonotype was seen ten or more times. The chain uses TRBV12-3 or TRBV12-4 and TRBJ2-7; 10 bases are a match to TRBD1. J gave up 4 bases and V 6 bases, and 9 bases lay outside the gene matches. This CDR3 spans 15 amino acids. CDR3 residues: CASSSTGTGVYEQYF. The CDR3 coding sequence is TGTGCCAGCAGCTCAACCGGGACAGGGGTTTACGAGCAGTACTTC.

V and J are TRBV7-9 and TRBJ1-1, with D hard to call. The CDR3 is made up of 14 amino acids. Germline CDR1 reads SEHNR; CDR2 reads FQNEAQ (reference sequence). V was cut by 3 bases and J by 2 bases, with 10 bases left in between. This chain's CDR3 is CASSLVRPNTEAFF. The CDR3 bases are TGTGCCAGCAGCTTGGTCAGGCCCAACACTGAAGCTTTCTTT.

This clonotype was counted only a few times. This chain joins TRBV7-2 and TRBJ2-2; 7 bases agree with TRBD2. The CDR3 contains 14 residues. CDR1 and CDR2 from the germline V gene are SGHTA and FQGNSA. The V and J ends lost 1 base and 4 bases, in that order; junction bases with no gene match: 0. In DNA, the CDR3 is TGTGCCAGCAGCTTAGGCGGGAGCACCGGGGAGCTGTTTTTT. Translating it yields CASSLGGSTGELFF.

The chain employs TRBV24-1 and TRBJ2-5; D assignment may be TRBD1 or TRBD2 (5 bases each). Germline-derived CDR1 and CDR2 are KGHDR and SFDVKD. Trimming removed 5 bases from V and 5 bases from J, with 17 bases in between. CDR3 length: 15 residues. The CDR3 nucleotides are TGTGCCACCAGTGCCCCCGGGACGAGTGTGGAGACCCAGTACTTC. This gives the protein CATSAPGTSVETQYF.

This chain links TRBV7-9 with TRBJ2-7; a possible D gene is TRBD2 (6 bases). V was trimmed by 6 bases and J by 0 bases, leaving 15 bases between them. The CDR3 consists of 15 residues. The germline CDR1 and CDR2 sequences are SEHNR and FQNEAQ (reference sequence). The CDR3 region is CASSYYGGNSYEQYF. The CDR3 DNA follows: TGTGCCAGCAGTTACTATGGGGGGAACTCCTACGAGCAGTACTTC.

In this sample, this clonotype turned up a few times. The chain has TRBV20-1 and TRBJ2-1, with TRBD2 as a possible D gene (6 bases). The germline V gene has CDR1 DFQATT and CDR2 SNEGSKA (reference sequence). Trimming took off 5 bases at V and 4 bases at J, with 18 bases between the two ends. CDR3 size: 15 residues. CDR3 region: CSAGEAGGGYNEQFF. The CDR3 coding sequence is TGCAGTGCTGGGGAAGCTGGCGGAGGGTACAATGAGCAGTTCTTC.

This clonotype was counted between two and nine times. The gene calls are TRBV6-5 and TRBJ1-2; 9 positions match TRBD1. The CDR3 is made up of 12 amino acids. Germline loops: CDR1 MNHEY, CDR2 SVGAGI. J was trimmed by 4 bases and V by 10 bases; bases with no gene match: 4. The CDR3 loop is CATTDRGYGYTF. The CDR3 coding sequence is TGTGCCACCACGGACAGGGGCTATGGCTACACCTTC.

The chain recombines TRBV6-2 or TRBV6-3 with TRBJ2-7; D remains unclear. This CDR3 region has 11 residues. Germline V lookup: CDR1 MNHEY, CDR2 SVGEGT. V lost 6 bases, J lost 12 bases, and 15 bases lay in between. CDR3 in amino acids: CASSRGRVSYF. Written as DNA, the CDR3 is TGTGCCAGCAGCCGAGGACGCGTCTCGTACTTC.

This chain links TRBV20-1 with TRBJ1-1, with D possibly matching TRBD1 (6 bases). V was shortened by 3 bases and J by 1 base, with 12 bases between the two germline ends. Germline CDR1 is DFQATT and CDR2 is SNEGSKA (reference sequence). The CDR3 contains 14 residues. The CDR3 spells CSASRGHANTEAFF. The DNA of the CDR3 is TGCAGTGCTAGCCGGGGACACGCGAACACTGAAGCTTTCTTT.

There are a few counts of this clonotype. The chain links TRBV3-1 to TRBJ2-7; 14 bases line up with TRBD2. There are 15 residues in the CDR3. J gave up 6 bases and V 1 base, and 2 bases lay outside the gene matches. The germline V gene encodes CDR1 LGHDT and CDR2 YNNKEL (reference sequence). CDR3 residues: CASSQGGTSGGEQYF. In nucleotides, the CDR3 is TGTGCCAGCAGCCAAGGGGGGACTAGCGGGGGCGAGCAGTACTTC.

This clonotype was observed a handful of times. The gene calls are TRBV6-1 and TRBJ2-3; D is perhaps TRBD2 (7 bases). The germline gives CDR1 MNHNS, CDR2 SASEGT. Between the trimmed V and J ends, which lost 8 bases and 3 bases, there was a span of 15 bases. The CDR3 has 14 residues. The chain's CDR3 is CASAGGLGTDTQYF. The CDR3, as DNA: TGTGCCAGCGCCGGGGGGCTGGGGACAGATACGCAGTATTTT.

The table lists this clonotype with a few counts. The genes are TRBV3-1 and TRBJ1-5; 7 bases fit TRBD1. V trimming: 2 bases; J trimming: 6 bases; junction bases outside the gene matches: 4. CDR3 length equals 14 residues. The germline CDR1 and CDR2 sequences are LGHDT and YNNKEL (reference sequence). The CDR3 loop reads CASSQFQGGQPQHF. The CDR3 DNA reads as TGTGCCAGCAGCCAATTCCAGGGGGGTCAGCCCCAGCATTTT.

The V call is TRBV9, the J call TRBJ2-3; D ambiguous. This CDR3 comprises 13 residues. Trimming stripped 0 bases from V and 4 bases from J, with 6 bases between. The germline CDR1 and CDR2 sequences are SGDLS and YYNGEE. CDR3 in amino acids: CASSVGPADTQYF. The DNA for the CDR3 is TGTGCCAGCAGCGTAGGACCTGCAGATACGCAGTATTTT.

This clonotype was counted at least ten times. This rearrangement joins TRBV12-3 or TRBV12-4 to TRBJ1-2, with 7 bases matching TRBD1. J gave up 6 bases and V 6 bases, and 13 bases lay outside the gene matches. The CDR3 is made up of 15 amino acids. The CDR3 spells CASSQTRTGLHGYTF. CDR3 in DNA: TGTGCCAGCAGCCAAACTCGGACAGGCCTCCATGGCTACACCTTC.